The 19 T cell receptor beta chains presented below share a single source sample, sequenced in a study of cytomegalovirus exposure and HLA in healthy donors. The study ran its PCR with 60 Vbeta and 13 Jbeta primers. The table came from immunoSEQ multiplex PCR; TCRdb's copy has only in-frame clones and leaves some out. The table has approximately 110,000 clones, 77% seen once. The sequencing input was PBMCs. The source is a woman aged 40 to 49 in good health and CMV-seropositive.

The CDR3: CASSLEASGRSDTQYF. The CDR3 coding sequence is TGTGCCAGCAGCTTGGAGGCTAGCGGGAGATCAGATACGCAGTATTTT. The chain links TRBV5-6 to TRBJ2-3; 10 bases line up with TRBD2. The J segment lost 4 bases and the V segment lost 0 bases, leaving 5 bases of the junction unmatched. The CDR3 extends over 16 amino acids. Germline V gives CDR1 SGHDT, CDR2 YYEEEE.

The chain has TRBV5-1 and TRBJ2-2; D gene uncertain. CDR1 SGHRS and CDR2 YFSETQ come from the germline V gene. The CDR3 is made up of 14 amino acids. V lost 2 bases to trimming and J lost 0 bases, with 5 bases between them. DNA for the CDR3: TGCGCCAGCAGCTTTACAACGAACACCGGGGAGCTGTTTTTT. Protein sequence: CASSFTTNTGELFF.

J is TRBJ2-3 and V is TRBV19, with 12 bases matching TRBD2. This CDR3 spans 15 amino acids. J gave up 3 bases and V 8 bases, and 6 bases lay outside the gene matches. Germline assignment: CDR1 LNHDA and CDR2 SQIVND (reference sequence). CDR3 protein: CASGLLAGGTDTQYF. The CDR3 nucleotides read TGTGCCAGTGGGTTGCTAGCGGGAGGGACAGATACGCAGTATTTT.

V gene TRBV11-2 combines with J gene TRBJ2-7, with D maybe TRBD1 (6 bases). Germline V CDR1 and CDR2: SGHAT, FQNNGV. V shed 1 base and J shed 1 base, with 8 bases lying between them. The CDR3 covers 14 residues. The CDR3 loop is CASSLVQGSYEQYF. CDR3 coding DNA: TGTGCCAGCAGCTTAGTACAGGGATCCTACGAGCAGTACTTC.

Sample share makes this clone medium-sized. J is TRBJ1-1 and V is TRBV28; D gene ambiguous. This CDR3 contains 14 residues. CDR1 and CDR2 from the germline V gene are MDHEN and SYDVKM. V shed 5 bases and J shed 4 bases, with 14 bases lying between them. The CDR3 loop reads CASSIMQVSTEAFF. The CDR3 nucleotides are TGTGCCAGCAGTATCATGCAGGTTTCCACTGAAGCTTTCTTT.

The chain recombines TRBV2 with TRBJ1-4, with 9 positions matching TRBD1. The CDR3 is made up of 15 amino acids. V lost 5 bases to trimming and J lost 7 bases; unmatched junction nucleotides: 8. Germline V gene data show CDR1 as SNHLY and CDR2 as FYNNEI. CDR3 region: CASSTTGTGTEKLFF. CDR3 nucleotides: TGTGCCAGCAGTACAACCGGGACAGGGACTGAAAAACTGTTTTTT.

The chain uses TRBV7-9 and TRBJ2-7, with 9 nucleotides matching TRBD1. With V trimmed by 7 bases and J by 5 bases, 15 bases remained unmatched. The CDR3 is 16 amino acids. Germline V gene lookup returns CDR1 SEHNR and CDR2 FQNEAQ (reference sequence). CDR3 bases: TGTGCCAGCAATTCCGACAGGGGGGGAACTTTAGACGAGCAGTACTTC. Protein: CASNSDRGGTLDEQYF.

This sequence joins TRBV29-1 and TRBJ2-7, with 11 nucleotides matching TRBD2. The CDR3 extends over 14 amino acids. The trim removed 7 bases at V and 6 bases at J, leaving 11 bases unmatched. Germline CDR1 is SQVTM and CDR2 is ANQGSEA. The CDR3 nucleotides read TGCAGCGCTTCCGGGACTAGCGGAACCTTCGAGCAGTACTTC. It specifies CSASGTSGTFEQYF.

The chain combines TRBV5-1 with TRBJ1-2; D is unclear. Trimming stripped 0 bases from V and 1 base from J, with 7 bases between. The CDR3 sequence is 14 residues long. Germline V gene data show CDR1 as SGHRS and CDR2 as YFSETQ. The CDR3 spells CASSLDVSNYGYTF. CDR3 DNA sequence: TGCGCCAGCAGCTTGGATGTCAGTAACTATGGCTACACCTTC.

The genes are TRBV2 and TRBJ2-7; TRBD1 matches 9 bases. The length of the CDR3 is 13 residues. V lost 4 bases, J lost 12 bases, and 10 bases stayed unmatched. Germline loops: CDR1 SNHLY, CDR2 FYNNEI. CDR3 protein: CASSGVRDREWYF. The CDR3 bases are TGTGCCAGCAGTGGGGTCCGGGACAGGGAGTGGTACTTC.

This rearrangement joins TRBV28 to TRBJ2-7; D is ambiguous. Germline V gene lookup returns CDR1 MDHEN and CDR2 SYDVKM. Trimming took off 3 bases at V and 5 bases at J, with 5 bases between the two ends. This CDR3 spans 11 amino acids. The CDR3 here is CASSFLHEQYF. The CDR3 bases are TGTGCCAGCAGTTTTCTCCACGAGCAGTACTTC.

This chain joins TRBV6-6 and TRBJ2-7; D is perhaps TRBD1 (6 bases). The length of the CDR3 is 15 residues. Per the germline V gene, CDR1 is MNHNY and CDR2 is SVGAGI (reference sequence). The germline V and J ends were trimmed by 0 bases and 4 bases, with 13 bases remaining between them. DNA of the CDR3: TGTGCCAGCAGTTACTCTTTACGGACAGAATACGAGCAGTACTTC. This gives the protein CASSYSLRTEYEQYF.

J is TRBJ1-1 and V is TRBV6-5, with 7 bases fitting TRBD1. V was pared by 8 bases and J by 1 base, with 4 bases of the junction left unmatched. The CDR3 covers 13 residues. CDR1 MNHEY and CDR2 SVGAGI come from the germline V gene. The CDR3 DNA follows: TGTGCCAGCGCTTCAGGGGGGAACACTGAAGCTTTCTTT. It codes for CASASGGNTEAFF.

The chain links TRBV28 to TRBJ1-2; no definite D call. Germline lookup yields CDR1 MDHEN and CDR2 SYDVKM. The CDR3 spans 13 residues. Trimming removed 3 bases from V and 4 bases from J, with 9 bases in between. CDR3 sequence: CASSLAGIYGYTF. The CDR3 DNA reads TGTGCCAGCAGTTTGGCGGGTATCTATGGCTACACCTTC.

CDR3 residues: CASSTTSGRALFVYEQYF. The CDR3 nucleotides are TGTGCCAGCAGCACGACTAGCGGGAGGGCCCTCTTCGTATACGAGCAGTACTTC. The chain carries TRBV7-6 and TRBJ2-5; 14 bases fit TRBD2. The J call may be mistaken, given a closer DNA end match to TRBJ2-7. The CDR3 is 18 amino acids. Germline CDR1 reads SGHVS; CDR2 reads FNYEAQ.

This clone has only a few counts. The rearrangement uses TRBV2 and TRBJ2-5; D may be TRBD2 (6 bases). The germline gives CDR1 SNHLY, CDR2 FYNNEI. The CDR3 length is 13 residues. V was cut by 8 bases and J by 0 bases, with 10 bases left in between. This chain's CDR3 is CASCRTNQETQYF. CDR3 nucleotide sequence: TGTGCCAGCTGTCGGACTAACCAAGAGACCCAGTACTTC.

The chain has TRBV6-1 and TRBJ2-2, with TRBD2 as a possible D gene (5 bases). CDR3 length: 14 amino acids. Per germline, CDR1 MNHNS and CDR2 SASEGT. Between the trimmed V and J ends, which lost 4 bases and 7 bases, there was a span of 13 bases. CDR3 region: CASSALEGIGELFF. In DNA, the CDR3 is TGTGCCAGCAGTGCGTTAGAGGGTATCGGGGAGCTGTTTTTT.

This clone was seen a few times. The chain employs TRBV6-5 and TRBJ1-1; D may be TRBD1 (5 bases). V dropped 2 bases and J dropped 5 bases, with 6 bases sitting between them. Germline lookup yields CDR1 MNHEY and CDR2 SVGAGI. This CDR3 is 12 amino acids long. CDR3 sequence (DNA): TGTGCCAGCAGTTACGGGGGGACTGAAGCTTTCTTT. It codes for CASSYGGTEAFF.

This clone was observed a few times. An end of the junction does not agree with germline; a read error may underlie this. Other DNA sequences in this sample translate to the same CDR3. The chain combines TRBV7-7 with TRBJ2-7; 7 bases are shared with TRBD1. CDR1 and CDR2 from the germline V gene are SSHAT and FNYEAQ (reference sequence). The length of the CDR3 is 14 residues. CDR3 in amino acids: CASSYRQGPYEQYF. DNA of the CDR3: TGTGCTAGCAGCTACCGACAGGGTCCTTACGAGCAGTACTTC.